This T cell receptor (beta chain) appears in the sequencing data of a study of T cell repertoires in cytomegalovirus infection. Study results and limitations: Identification of carriers of CMV plus the relevant HLA was achieved through cumulative public TCR beta family frequency.

This clonotype appeared many times. As yet, its antigen is unknown. TCRdb reanalysed the reads using MiXCR and keeps one entry per CDR3 protein. This sample carries about 530,000 distinct CDR3 sequences, around 27% of them seen once, and the ten largest clones take about 12%. Germline lookup yields CDR1 SGHVS and CDR2 FQNEAQ. The CDR3 has 16 residues. Trimming took 1 base from V and 0 from J; bases not matched to a gene: 3. The sample consisted of PBMCs. The sequence was collected from a human donor in good health (CMV status not recorded). Some clones in this sample may be carry-over from other donors' samples. This chain joins TRBV7-8 and TRBJ2-3; 8 positions agree with TRBD2. The CDR3 here is CASSLGVAGSTDTQYF. The CDR3 DNA reads TGTGCCAGCAGCTTAGGAGTAGCGGGGAGCACAGATACGCAGTATTTT.